The TCR beta chain under discussion was sequenced for a study of cytomegalovirus exposure and HLA in healthy donors. Study context: As released early, the data held some 80 million unique TCRs from HLA-typed donors. Overall study results and limits: Per a prior analysis, the majority of TCR beta V segments were productive roughly 87% or roughly 30% of the time. A later analysis showed TCR association rates differing by HLA locus, peaking at DRB1 and lowest at HLA-C.

Concerning this clone itself: The antigen is undetermined. Sequence at one end of the junction differs from germline and may be a read error.

The CDR3 contains 15 residues. From germline, CDR1 is KGHSH and CDR2 LQKENI. Primers included in the PCR were 60 Vbeta and 13 Jbeta primers. Clones were read by immunoSEQ multiplex PCR, and TCRdb kept only the in-frame ones, dropping some. The table shows roughly 180,000 clones, with roughly four fifths occurring only once. The sequence derives from a girl aged 10-17 years in good health and CMV-seropositive. Sequenced sample: PBMCs. The chain combines TRBV18 with TRBJ2-2, with no clear D. In DNA form, the CDR3 reads TGTGCCAGCTCATCACCGGGCCCCAACACCGGGGAGCTGTTTTTT. This gives the protein CASSSPGPNTGELFF. Looking up the rest from reference TRBV18 and TRBJ2-2 gives the full variable domain: NAGVMQNPRHLVRRRGQEARLRCSPMKGHSHVYWYRQLPEEGLKFMVYLQKENIIDESGMPKERFSAEFPKEGPSILRIQQVVRGDSAAYFCASSSPGPNTGELFFGEGSRLTVL.